This T cell receptor (beta chain) emerged from a study of shared clonotypes between healthy human individuals. Study-level information: Each donor contributed plates that comprised three CD4 naive, three CD4 memory, two CD8 naive and one CD8 memory. Study-level findings and limits: Unshared clonotypes carried lower generation probabilities than those common to all four donors.

Approximately 220 ng DNA, tens of thousands of T cell genomes, went into each sorted-subset replicate PCR. In the authors' methods: ImmunoSEQ supplied junction-only sequences lacking quality scores, so filtering was different. Profiled with immunoSEQ multiplex PCR; TCRdb holds only in-frame clones, not every one. V and J calls and clone size are those listed in that table; D and trimming were worked out from the DNA. The sample yields approximately 2,000,000 clones, around 93% seen once. The CDR3 extends over 12 amino acids. V lost 8 bases, J lost 5 bases, and 5 bases stayed unmatched. From germline, CDR1 is WNHNN and CDR2 SYGVQD (reference sequence). About this clone itself: Its antigen is unknown.

CD45RO-negative cells were positively selected for CCR7, leaving out terminally differentiated effector memory CD45RA+ cells. The chain uses TRBV10-1 and TRBJ2-5; 7 positions agree with TRBD2. Sequencing was performed on naive CD8+ T cells from PBMCs. The receptor was isolated from a young man in good health. Some clones in this sample may be carry-over from other donors' samples. The CDR3 spells CASSGGRETQYF. DNA for the CDR3: TGCGCCAGCTCGGGAGGAAGGGAGACCCAGTACTTC.